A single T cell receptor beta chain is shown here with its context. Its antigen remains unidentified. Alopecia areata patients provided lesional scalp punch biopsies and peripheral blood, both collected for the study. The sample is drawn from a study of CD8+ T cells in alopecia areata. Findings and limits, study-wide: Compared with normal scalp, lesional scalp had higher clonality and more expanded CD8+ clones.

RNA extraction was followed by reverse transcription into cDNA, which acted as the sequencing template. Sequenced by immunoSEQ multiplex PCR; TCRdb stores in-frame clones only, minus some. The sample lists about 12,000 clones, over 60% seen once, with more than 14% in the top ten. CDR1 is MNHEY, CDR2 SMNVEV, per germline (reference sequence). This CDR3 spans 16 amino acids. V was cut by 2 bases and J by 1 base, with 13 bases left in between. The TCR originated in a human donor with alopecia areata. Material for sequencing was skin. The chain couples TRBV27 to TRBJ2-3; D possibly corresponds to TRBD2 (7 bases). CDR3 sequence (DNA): TGTGCCAGCAGTTTAGGGGGGGCCGTTGGCACAGATACGCAGTATTTT. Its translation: CASSLGGAVGTDTQYF.